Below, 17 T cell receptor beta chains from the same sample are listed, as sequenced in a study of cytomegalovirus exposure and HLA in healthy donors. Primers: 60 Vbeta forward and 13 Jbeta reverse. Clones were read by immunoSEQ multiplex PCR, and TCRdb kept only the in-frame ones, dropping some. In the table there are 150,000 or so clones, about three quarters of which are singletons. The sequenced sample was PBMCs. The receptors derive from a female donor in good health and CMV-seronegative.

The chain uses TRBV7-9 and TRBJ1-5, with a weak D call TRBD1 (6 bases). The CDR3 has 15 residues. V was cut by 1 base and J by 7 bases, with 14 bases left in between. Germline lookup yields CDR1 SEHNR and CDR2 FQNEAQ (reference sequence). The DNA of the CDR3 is TGTGCCAGCAGCTTAGTCGGGGGGGCAGGGCAGCCCCAGCATTTT. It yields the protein CASSLVGGAGQPQHF.

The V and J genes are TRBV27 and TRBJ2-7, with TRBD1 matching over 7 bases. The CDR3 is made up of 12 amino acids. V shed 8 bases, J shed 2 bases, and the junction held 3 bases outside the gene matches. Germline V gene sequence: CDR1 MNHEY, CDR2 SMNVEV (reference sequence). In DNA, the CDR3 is TGTGCCAGCCGCACAGGGGCCTACGAGCAGTACTTC. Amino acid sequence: CASRTGAYEQYF.

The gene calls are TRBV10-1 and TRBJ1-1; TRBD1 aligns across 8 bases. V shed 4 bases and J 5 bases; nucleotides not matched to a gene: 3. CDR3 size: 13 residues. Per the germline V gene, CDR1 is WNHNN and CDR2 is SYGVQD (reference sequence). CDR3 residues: CASSGTGGTEAFF. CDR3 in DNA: TGCGCCAGCAGTGGTACAGGGGGAACTGAAGCTTTCTTT.

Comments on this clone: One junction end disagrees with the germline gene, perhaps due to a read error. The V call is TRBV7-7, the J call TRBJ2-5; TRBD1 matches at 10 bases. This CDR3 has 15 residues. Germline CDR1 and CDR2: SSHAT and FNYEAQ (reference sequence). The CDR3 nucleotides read TGTGCTAGCAGCCGAACGGGACAGGGGACGGAGACCCAGTACTTC. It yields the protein CASSRTGQGTETQYF. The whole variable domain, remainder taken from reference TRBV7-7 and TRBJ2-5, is GAGVSQSPRYKVTKRGQDVTLRCDPISSHATLYWYQQALGQGPEFLTYFNYEAQPDKSGLPSDRFSAERPEGSISTLTIQRTEQRDSAMYRCASSRTGQGTETQYFGPGTRLLVL.

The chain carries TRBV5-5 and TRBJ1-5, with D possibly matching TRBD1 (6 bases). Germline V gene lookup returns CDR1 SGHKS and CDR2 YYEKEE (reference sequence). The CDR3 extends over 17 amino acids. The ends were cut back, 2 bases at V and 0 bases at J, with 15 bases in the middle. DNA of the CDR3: TGTGCCAGCAGCTTCAGCGCCCAGGGGAATAGCAATCAGCCCCAGCATTTT. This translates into CASSFSAQGNSNQPQHF.

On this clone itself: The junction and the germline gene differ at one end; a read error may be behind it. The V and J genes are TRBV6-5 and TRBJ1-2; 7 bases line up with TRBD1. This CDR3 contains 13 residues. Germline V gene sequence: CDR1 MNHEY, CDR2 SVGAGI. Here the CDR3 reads CASSLGQSNGYTF. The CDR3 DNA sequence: TGTGCCAGCAGCCTGGGACAGTCAAATGGCTACACCTTT.

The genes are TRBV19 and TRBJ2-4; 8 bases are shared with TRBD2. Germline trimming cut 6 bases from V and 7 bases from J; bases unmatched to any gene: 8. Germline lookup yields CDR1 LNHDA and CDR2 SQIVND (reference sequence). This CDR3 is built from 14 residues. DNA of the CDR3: TGTGCCAGTAGCGGGGGGGGAACGGCCAACATTCAGTACTTC. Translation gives CASSGGGTANIQYF.

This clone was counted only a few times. The CDR3 bases are TGTGCCATCAGTCGGGACTTGACGATGAATGAGCAGTTCTTC. Protein: CAISRDLTMNEQFF. This sequence joins TRBV10-3 and TRBJ2-1; TRBD2 is a possible D gene (6 bases). Trimming cost V 5 bases and J 7 bases, with 15 bases left between them. Germline CDR1 and CDR2: ENHRY and SYGVKD. The CDR3 sequence is 14 residues long.

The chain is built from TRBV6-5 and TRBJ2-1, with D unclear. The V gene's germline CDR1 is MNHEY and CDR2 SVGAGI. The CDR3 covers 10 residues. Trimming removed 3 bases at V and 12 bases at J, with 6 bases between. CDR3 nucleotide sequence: TGTGCCAGCAGTTATTCGTCGCAGTTCTTC. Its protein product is CASSYSSQFF.

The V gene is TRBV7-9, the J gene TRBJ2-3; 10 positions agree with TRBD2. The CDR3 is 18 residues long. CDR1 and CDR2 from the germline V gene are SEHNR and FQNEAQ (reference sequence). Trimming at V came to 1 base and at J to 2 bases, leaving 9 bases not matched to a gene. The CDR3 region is CASSLEGASGGPTDTQYF. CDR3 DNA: TGTGCCAGCAGCTTAGAAGGGGCTAGCGGGGGTCCCACAGATACGCAGTATTTT.

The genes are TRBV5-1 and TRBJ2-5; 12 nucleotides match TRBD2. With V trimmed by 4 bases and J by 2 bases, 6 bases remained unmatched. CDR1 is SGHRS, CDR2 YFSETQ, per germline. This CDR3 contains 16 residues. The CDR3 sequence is CASSTGLAGTQETQYF. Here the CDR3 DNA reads TGCGCCAGCAGCACCGGACTAGCGGGGACTCAAGAGACCCAGTACTTC.

CDR3 bases: TGTGCCATTTTGGACAGGGAGAGCACTGAAGCTTTCTTT. It specifies CAILDRESTEAFF. This chain connects TRBV6-1 to TRBJ1-1; 8 bases are a match to TRBD1. Germline V gene sequence: CDR1 MNHNS, CDR2 SASEGT. V lost 10 bases, J lost 4 bases, and 8 bases stayed unmatched. The CDR3 totals 13 residues.

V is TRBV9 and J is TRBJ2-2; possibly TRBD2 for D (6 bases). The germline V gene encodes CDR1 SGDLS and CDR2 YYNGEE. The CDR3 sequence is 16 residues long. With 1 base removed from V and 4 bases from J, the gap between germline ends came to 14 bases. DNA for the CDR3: TGTGCCAGCAGCGTATTTGGTGGAGGGGCCACCGGGGAGCTGTTTTTT. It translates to CASSVFGGGATGELFF.

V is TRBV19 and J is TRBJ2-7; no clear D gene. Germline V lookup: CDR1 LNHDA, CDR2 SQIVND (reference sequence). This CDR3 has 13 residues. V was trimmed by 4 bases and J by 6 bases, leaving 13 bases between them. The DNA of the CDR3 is TGTGCCAGTAGTAAGGTGACACAAGGCGAGCAGTACTTC. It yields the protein CASSKVTQGEQYF.

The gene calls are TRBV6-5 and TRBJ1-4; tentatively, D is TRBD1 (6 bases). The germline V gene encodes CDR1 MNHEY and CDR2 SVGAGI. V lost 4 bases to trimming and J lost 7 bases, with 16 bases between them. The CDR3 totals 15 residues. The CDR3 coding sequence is TGTGCCAGCAGTTCCCCCGCAGGGGCGGCTGAAAAACTGTTTTTT. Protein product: CASSSPAGAAEKLFF.

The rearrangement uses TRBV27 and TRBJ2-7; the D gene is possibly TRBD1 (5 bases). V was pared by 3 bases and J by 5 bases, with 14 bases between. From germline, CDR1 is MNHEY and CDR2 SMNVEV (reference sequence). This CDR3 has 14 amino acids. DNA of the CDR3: TGTGCCAGCAGTTTCGGCAGGGAAGTGGACGAGCAGTACTTC. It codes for CASSFGREVDEQYF.

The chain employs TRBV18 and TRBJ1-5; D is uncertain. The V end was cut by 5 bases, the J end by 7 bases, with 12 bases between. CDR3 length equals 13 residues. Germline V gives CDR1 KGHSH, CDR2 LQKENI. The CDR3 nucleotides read TGTGCCAGCTCAGCAAATTCGAGACAGCCCCAGCATTTT. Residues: CASSANSRQPQHF.